This T cell receptor (beta chain) was sequenced for a study of blood T cell repertoires in COVID-19. Study in general: Sample material is recorded as cDNA or gDNA derived from T cells, B-cell-depleted T cells, or PBMCs.

V shed 3 bases and J 1 base; nucleotides not matched to a gene: 6. The CDR3 runs to 16 residues. The germline CDR1 and CDR2 sequences are LGHNA and YSLEER. Enrollees, about 18 to 90 years old, lived in some 24 US areas. Cohort allocation depended upon clinical history that participants reported. Sequencing used immunoSEQ multiplex PCR; TCRdb keeps in-frame clones, though not all of them. The top ten clones hold about 9.8% of a sample with approximately 320,000 clones, approximately 88% of them seen once. In this sample, this clone turned up many times. The V and J genes are TRBV4-3 and TRBJ1-1; 9 nucleotides match TRBD1. The sequenced sample was PBMCs or T cells enriched from blood (not recorded which). This TCR was recovered from a woman younger than 30 who had recovered from COVID-19. The CDR3 nucleotides read TGCGCCAGCAGCCATTGGACAGGGGCCCAGAACACTGAAGCTTTCTTT. Translated: CASSHWTGAQNTEAFF.